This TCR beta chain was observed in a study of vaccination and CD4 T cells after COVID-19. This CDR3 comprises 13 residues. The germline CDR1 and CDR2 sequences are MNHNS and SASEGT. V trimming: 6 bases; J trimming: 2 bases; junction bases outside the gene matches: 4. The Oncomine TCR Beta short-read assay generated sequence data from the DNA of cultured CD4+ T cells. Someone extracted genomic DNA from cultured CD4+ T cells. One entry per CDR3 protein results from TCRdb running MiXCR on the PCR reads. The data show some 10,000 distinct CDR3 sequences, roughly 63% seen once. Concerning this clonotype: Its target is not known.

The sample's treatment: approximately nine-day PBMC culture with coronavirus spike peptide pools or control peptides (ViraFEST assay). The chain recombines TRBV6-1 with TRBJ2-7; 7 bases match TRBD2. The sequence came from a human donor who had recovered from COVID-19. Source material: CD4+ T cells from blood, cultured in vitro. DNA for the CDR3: TGTGCCAGCAGGCCTAGCGGAACCTACGAGCAGTACTTC. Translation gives CASRPSGTYEQYF.